In its sample, the clone carrying this T cell receptor (beta chain) was seen a few times. Antigen unknown. This entry belongs to a study of Graves' ophthalmopathy and Graves' hyperthyroidism. Study-wide results and limits: Detected in blood as well were most expanded thyroid clonotypes with frequency above 0.001.

Germline assignment: CDR1 DFQATT and CDR2 SNEGSKA (reference sequence). V lost 7 bases and J lost 5; bases outside the gene matches: 5. The CDR3 is 13 residues long. RNA served as the template for amplifying TCR beta CDR3 regions. Second-round multiplex PCR followed a first-round RT-PCR using HTBI primers. A single record per CDR3 protein comes from TCRdb applying MiXCR to the multiplex PCR reads. The repertoire consists of roughly 1.1 million distinct CDR3 sequences, with less than 45% occurring once and the leading ten covering approximately 12%. This clonotype was sampled from an adult man with Graves' hyperthyroidism. The chain joins TRBV20-1 to TRBJ2-5, with TRBD2 matching 12 bases. Sequencing was performed on peripheral blood or thyroid tissue (not recorded which). The CDR3 nucleotides read TGCAGTGTTGGACTAGCGGGATGGGAGACCCAGTACTTC. It yields the protein CSVGLAGWETQYF.